This entry describes one T cell receptor beta chain. Its specificity is not known. Expressed TCRB transcripts were sequenced because the entire RNA isolate underwent reverse transcription. Naive, central memory and regulatory T cell samples averaged about 3.4 million reads. The repertoire was sequenced with immunoSEQ multiplex PCR; TCRdb's copy has only in-frame clones and lacks some. The sample gives more than 150,000 clones, about 13% of which show up once; roughly 0.6% is in the top ten. This entry belongs to a study of beta chain features in type 1 diabetes. Points from the study as a whole: Type 1 diabetes patients showed fewer insertions and more deletions at VDJ junctions. Small HLA sub-analyses could not settle whether HLA shapes TCRB rearrangement.

Purity exceeding 98% was reached by all sorted populations. The CDR3 covers 14 residues. V lost 5 bases, J lost 4 bases, and 5 bases stayed unmatched. Germline V gene data show CDR1 as SGHAT and CDR2 as FQNNGV. This TCR was recovered from a woman aged 18-35 years in good health. The chain is built from TRBV11-2 and TRBJ1-1; TRBD1 matches at 9 bases. Sequencing was performed on central memory CD4+ T cells from blood. This CDR3 is CASSLRDRVTEAFF. The CDR3 coding sequence is TGTGCCAGCAGCCTCCGGGACAGGGTCACTGAAGCTTTCTTT.